The clone carrying this TCR beta chain was seen only once. Its target is unknown. The data stem from a study of T-cell reconstitution after alpha-beta-depleted transplantation in children. General study findings and limits: Reportedly, roughly two months post-transplant, alpha-beta T cells arose from several hundred expanded graft clones. After one year, T-cell counts and TCRbeta diversity mostly came from new T cells. Surviving recipient T cells and thymic progenitors produced the high day-60 TCRbeta diversity seen in some patients.

The CDR3 has 14 amino acids. Trimming removed 3 bases at V and 7 bases at J, with 12 bases between. Germline V gene data show CDR1 as MNHEY and CDR2 as SMNVEV (reference sequence). TCRbeta library preparation incorporated unique molecular identifiers. TCRdb fed the PCR reads into MiXCR, producing one record per CDR3 protein. In the table there are around 300,000 distinct CDR3 sequences, around 7.1% of which are singletons. The clonotype comes from a female patient between 2 and 15 years old who had a stem cell transplant for Fanconi anemia, so the T cells may come from the graft donor. The V gene is TRBV27, the J gene TRBJ1-4, with a tentative D call TRBD1 (6 bases). Sequencing was performed on peripheral blood, taken 360 days after TCRalphabeta/CD19-depleted stem cell transplant. CDR3 nucleotides: TGTGCCAGCAGTTTGCGGGGGGCGATTGAAAAACTGTTTTTT. Protein sequence: CASSLRGAIEKLFF.